The clone carrying this TCR beta chain was picked up a small number of times. Its antigen is currently unknown. These data originate in a study of response to subunit inactivated influenza vaccine. Study results and caveats: It was suggested by the authors that few new T cells are recruited by each seasonal influenza vaccination.

MiXCR, applied by TCRdb to the RT-PCR reads, yields one record per CDR3 protein. The table lists about 650,000 distinct CDR3 sequences, approximately 15% of them singletons. V dropped 0 bases and J dropped 6; count of bases not matched to a gene: 10. The CDR3 sequence is 16 residues long. Germline V gene lookup returns CDR1 LGHNA and CDR2 YNFKEQ. The receptor comes from a man aged 50 to 59 who received an inactivated influenza vaccine. The sample in question was PBMCs from blood, obtained 14 days before vaccination. The chain uses TRBV4-2 and TRBJ2-7; TRBD2 matches 8 bases. CDR3 nucleotides: TGTGCCAGCAGCCAAGAGGCCGGGACTAGAGTCGGCGAGCAGTACTTC. Translated: CASSQEAGTRVGEQYF.